These T cell receptor beta chains were read from a single sample in a study of beta chain features in type 1 diabetes. TCRdb keeps only in-frame clones here, not all; method: immunoSEQ multiplex PCR. The sample has 200,000 to 300,000 clones; roughly 15% are singletons. The sample was naive CD4+ T cells from blood. The receptors stem from a woman in her 40s in good health. CDR3s include the opening cysteine and the closing phenylalanine or tryptophan. D genes are given only for firm matches. Size values are once, few and many counts, or a class for expanded clones, and some rows have none.

d_gene	abundance	j_gene	v_gene	CDR3nt	CDR3aa
.	.	TRBJ1-3	TRBV7-6	TGTGCCAGCAGCTTAGACGACAGCTCTGGAAACACCATATATTTT	CASSLDDSSGNTIYF
TRBD1	.	TRBJ1-2	TRBV7-2	TGTGCCAGCAGCGATAGGGACAGGAACTATGGCTACACCTTC	CASSDRDRNYGYTF
.	few	TRBJ1-6	TRBV5-6	TGTGCCAGCAGCAGTCGACTGGGGAGCTCCTATAATTCACCCCTCCACTTT	CASSSRLGSSYNSPLHF
TRBD1	.	TRBJ2-2	TRBV27	TGTGCCAGCACGAGGACAGGAGACACCGGGGAGCTGTTTTTT	CASTRTGDTGELFF
TRBD1	.	TRBJ2-7	TRBV19	TGTGCCAGTAGTCTCACAGGGGGCCCCTACGAGCAGTACTTC	CASSLTGGPYEQYF
TRBD2	.	TRBJ2-5	TRBV7-8	TGTGCCAGCAGCCATAGAAGGGCGGGGGAGCAAGAGACCCAGTACTTC	CASSHRRAGEQETQYF
TRBD2	.	TRBJ2-3	TRBV6-6	TGTGCCAGCTTCCCTGGCGGACGCCGGGGGGCAGATACGCAGTATTTT	CASFPGGRRGADTQYF
TRBD2	.	TRBJ2-6	TRBV7-2	TGTGCCAGCAGCTCCCGGGAGGGGGCTGGGGCCAACGTCCTGACTTTC	CASSSREGAGANVLTF
TRBD1	few	TRBJ1-2	TRBV6-5	TGTGCCAGCAGTTACCCCGGGACAGGGGGCGGCTACACCTTC	CASSYPGTGGGYTF
TRBD2	few	TRBJ2-3	TRBV7-6	TGTGCCAGCAGCTTAGGGACTAGCGACACAGATACGCAGTATTTT	CASSLGTSDTDTQYF
TRBD1	.	TRBJ1-4	TRBV9	TGTGCCAGCAGCGTAGAGGACAGGGATGAAAAACTGTTTTTT	CASSVEDRDEKLFF
.	.	TRBJ1-2	TRBV1	TGCACCAGCAGCCAGACAGGGTGGACCCCAGGTTATGGCTACACCTTC	CTSSQTGWTPGYGYTF
.	.	TRBJ1-5	TRBV2	TGTGCCAGCAGTGAATTTCGGGACAAGACGGGGCAGCCCCAGCATTTT	CASSEFRDKTGQPQHF
TRBD2	few	TRBJ2-1	TRBV10-3	TGTGCCATCAGTGAGTCGCGTGGTGTTGGACTAGGTAATGAGCAGTTCTTC	CAISESRGVGLGNEQFF
.	.	TRBJ1-6	TRBV18	TGTGCCAGCTCACCAGGGGGGACTAATTCACCCCTCCACTTT	CASSPGGTNSPLHF
.	.	TRBJ1-2	TRBV11-2	TGTGCCAGCAGCTTAGATATCAGTGGTATTGGACAGTCCTATGGCTACACCTTC	CASSLDISGIGQSYGYTF
.	few	TRBJ1-1	TRBV9	TGTGCCAGCAGCCCAAGCCCCCGGGAGGACACTGAAGCTTTCTTT	CASSPSPREDTEAFF
.	once	TRBJ1-2	TRBV19	TGTGCCAGTAGTATAGAGGGCCTCGGGGGAGACACCTTC	CASSIEGLGGDTF
.	.	TRBJ1-1	TRBV4-2	TGTGCCAGCAGCCAAGTGCAGGGATCGCGACGACGGCACGACTCTGAAGCTTTCTTT	CASSQVQGSRRRHDSEAFF
TRBD1	.	TRBJ1-5	TRBV5-5	TGTGCCAGCAGCTTGTTCTCACAAGGACAGGGGTCTCAGCCCCAGCATTTT	CASSLFSQGQGSQPQHF
.	.	TRBJ1-1	TRBV5-4	TGTGCCAGCAGCTTGGACCTGAGGCCCGGTGACACTGAAGCTTTCTTT	CASSLDLRPGDTEAFF
.	few	TRBJ2-5	TRBV6-5	TGTGCCAGCAGGGCACAAGAGACCCAGTACTTC	CASRAQETQYF
.	few	TRBJ1-1	TRBV7-9	TGTGCCAGCAGCTTAGACCCAGGGAGGTTGAGTATGAACACTGAAGCTTTCTTT	CASSLDPGRLSMNTEAFF
.	.	TRBJ2-5	TRBV5-4	TGTGCCAGCAGCTTGTTAACCCCCCAGGGAGAGACCCAGTACTTC	CASSLLTPQGETQYF
TRBD2	.	TRBJ2-4	TRBV7-9	TGTGCCAGCGCCCTAGGTGGGCTAGCGGGGGTCAAAAACATTCAGTACTTC	CASALGGLAGVKNIQYF
TRBD2	.	TRBJ2-7	TRBV2	TGTGCCAGGGGGACTAGCGGGTCCTACGAGCAGTACTTC	CARGTSGSYEQYF
TRBD1	few	TRBJ1-2	TRBV10-3	TGTGCCATCAGTGAGACCTCCGGGACAGCGATCGGCGGCTACACCTTC	CAISETSGTAIGGYTF
.	.	TRBJ1-2	TRBV10-3	TGTGCCATCAGTGGGGAGGGCTGGCGCTATGGCTACACCTTC	CAISGEGWRYGYTF
.	.	TRBJ1-4	TRBV28	TGTGCCACCGAGGAGGGAGAAAAACTGTTTTTT	CATEEGEKLFF
.	.	TRBJ2-1	TRBV9	TGTGCCAGCAGCGTGAACATCGCTGCCAATGAGCAGTTCTTC	CASSVNIAANEQFF
.	.	TRBJ2-2	TRBV14	TGTGCCAGCAGCCAAGAGGCAGGGGTAAACACCGGGGAGCTGTTTTTT	CASSQEAGVNTGELFF
.	few	TRBJ2-5	TRBV4-1	TGCGCCAGCAGCCCTATAACCCGGGAAGAGACCCAGTACTTC	CASSPITREETQYF
.	few	TRBJ2-3	TRBV9	TGTGCCAGCAGCGTAGTGGGGGGAGGCACAGATACGCAGTATTTT	CASSVVGGGTDTQYF
TRBD2	few	TRBJ2-3	TRBV7-6	TGTGCCAGCAGCTTAGGAGCGGGGGTCACCACAGATACGCAGTATTTT	CASSLGAGVTTDTQYF
.	few	TRBJ2-5	TRBV5-4	TGTGCCAGCAGCTTGTCTATGGGAGAAGAGACCCAGTACTTC	CASSLSMGEETQYF
TRBD1	few	TRBJ1-1	TRBV6-1	TGTGCCAGCAACCCAGCCCTGACAGGGGTAACTGAAGCTTTCTTT	CASNPALTGVTEAFF
.	few	TRBJ1-5	TRBV27	TGTGCCAGCAGTTTTTGGTTGGGCGGCGGACTTCAGCCCCAGCATTTT	CASSFWLGGGLQPQHF
TRBD2	few	TRBJ2-1	TRBV11-1	TGTGCCAGCAGCCGAGCGGGGGGGCCTCACAATGAGCAGTTCTTC	CASSRAGGPHNEQFF
TRBD1	.	TRBJ1-1	TRBV7-8	TGTGCCAGCAGCTCTACAGGGGAGGCTTTCTTT	CASSSTGEAFF
.	few	TRBJ2-7	TRBV4-1	TGCGCCAGCAGCCAGGGCGCCAGGCCCCCCTACGAGCAGTACTTC	CASSQGARPPYEQYF
TRBD2	few	TRBJ2-5	TRBV9	TGTGCCAGCAGCGTAGGGACTAGCGGGGGGGCGCAAGAGACCCAGTACTTC	CASSVGTSGGAQETQYF
TRBD1	many	TRBJ1-5	TRBV7-9	TGTGCCAGCAGGGCGACAGGGTGGAATCAGCCCCAGCATTTT	CASRATGWNQPQHF
TRBD2	few	TRBJ2-1	TRBV11-2	TGTGCCAGCAGCTTCCGAAGATTAGCGGGGGGCTTTAATGAGCAGTTCTTC	CASSFRRLAGGFNEQFF
TRBD1	.	TRBJ1-5	TRBV28	TGTGCCAGCAGTCCTATACAGGGGGTTTTCGGTCAGCCCCAGCATTTT	CASSPIQGVFGQPQHF
.	few	TRBJ2-5	TRBV20-1	TGCAGTGCTAGCGGGGAGGAGACCCAGTACTTC	CSASGEETQYF
.	few	TRBJ2-2	TRBV5-1	TGCGCCAGCAGCCCGGACACGGGGAACACCGGGGAGCTGTTTTTT	CASSPDTGNTGELFF
TRBD1	.	TRBJ2-2	TRBV9	TGTGCCAGCAGCGTAGAGGCGGGACAGGTGAACACCGGGGAGCTGTTTTTT	CASSVEAGQVNTGELFF
TRBD2	few	TRBJ2-5	TRBV4-3	TGCGCCAGCAGCCAAGATTACAGCGGGGGGGGAGAGACCCAGTACTTC	CASSQDYSGGGETQYF
TRBD1	few	TRBJ1-3	TRBV7-9	TGTGCCAGCAGCCCCCAGGACAGGGGGCACACCATATATTTT	CASSPQDRGHTIYF
TRBD1	.	TRBJ2-2	TRBV7-2	TGTGCCAGCAGCTTACCTCTCGGACAGGGTCCTGGAGGCGGCGGGGAGCTGTTTTTT	CASSLPLGQGPGGGGELFF
.	few	TRBJ2-1	TRBV29-1	TGCAGCGTTGTAAACTTATTCTCCTACAATGAGCAGTTCTTC	CSVVNLFSYNEQFF
.	few	TRBJ2-7	TRBV6-5	TGTGCCAGCAGTCGGACACAGGGAATCTACGAGCAGTACTTC	CASSRTQGIYEQYF
TRBD2	.	TRBJ2-2	TRBV5-4	TGTGCCAGCAGCACATGGACTAGGAGGGCCGGGGAGCTGTTTTTT	CASSTWTRRAGELFF
TRBD2	few	TRBJ2-4	TRBV7-8	TGTGCCAGCAGCTACAGGACTAGCGGCAAACTAGCCAAAAACATTCAGTACTTC	CASSYRTSGKLAKNIQYF
.	few	TRBJ1-4	TRBV27	TGTGCCAGCAGTTTATCGATTACCCCCCGGGAAAAACTGTTTTTT	CASSLSITPREKLFF
TRBD2	.	TRBJ2-5	TRBV4-1	TGCGCCAGCAGCCAAGGGAGTCAGCGGGGGACGTTAGAAGAGACCCAGTACTTC	CASSQGSQRGTLEETQYF
.	.	TRBJ2-7	TRBV11-2	TGTGCCAGCAGCTTAGCCGGGTTCAGCTCCTACGAGCAGTACTTC	CASSLAGFSSYEQYF
TRBD1	.	TRBJ2-7	TRBV19	TGTGCCAGTAGTGACAGGGGACAGACCTACGAGCAGTACTTC	CASSDRGQTYEQYF
TRBD1	few	TRBJ2-5	TRBV5-6	TGTGCCAGCAGCTTGACTCCGGGACAGGGTACAGAGACCCAGTACTTC	CASSLTPGQGTETQYF